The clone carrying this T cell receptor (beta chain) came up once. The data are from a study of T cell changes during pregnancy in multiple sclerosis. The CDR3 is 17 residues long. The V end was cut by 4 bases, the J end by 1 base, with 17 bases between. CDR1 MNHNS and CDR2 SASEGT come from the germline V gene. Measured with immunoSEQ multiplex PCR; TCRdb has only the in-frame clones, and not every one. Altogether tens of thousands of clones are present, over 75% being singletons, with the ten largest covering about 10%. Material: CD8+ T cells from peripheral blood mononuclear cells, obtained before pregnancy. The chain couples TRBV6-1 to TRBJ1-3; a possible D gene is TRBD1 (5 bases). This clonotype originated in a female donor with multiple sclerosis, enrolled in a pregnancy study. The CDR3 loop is CASSVWGGALSGNTIYF. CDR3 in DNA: TGTGCCAGCAGTGTATGGGGGGGAGCCTTATCTGGAAACACCATATATTTT.